The source of this T cell receptor (beta chain) is a study of cytomegalovirus exposure and HLA in healthy donors. The CDR3 consists of 15 residues. Assay used: immunoSEQ multiplex PCR; TCRdb lists only in-frame clones, some missing. The repertoire holds over 50,000 clones, with nearly 95% as singletons. The sample comprised PBMCs. The TCR originated in a man between 18 and 29 years old in good health and CMV-seropositive. This rearrangement joins TRBV21-1 to TRBJ2-1; the table names TRBD2, a call not compared with the DNA. TRBV21-1 is a pseudogene. Here the CDR3 reads CARGRSGISYNEQFF. For the CDR3, the DNA is TGTGCCAGAGGACGTAGCGGTATCTCCTACAATGAGCAGTTCTTC.